The rows below give T cell receptor beta chains drawn from one sample of a study of blood T cell repertoires in COVID-19. Sequencing used immunoSEQ multiplex PCR; TCRdb keeps in-frame clones, though not all of them. The sample holds over 150,000 clones, just under 85% seen once. Material for sequencing was peripheral blood. The receptors stem from a woman between 55 and 75 years old with acute or convalescent COVID-19. Both conserved end residues are part of each CDR3. The order of the fields is clone size, V gene, J gene, D gene, CDR3 DNA, CDR3 protein. The D gene is left open where the match is weak. Size is omitted from some rows. Given values are once, few, many or a class for expanded clones.

>-|TRBV7-9|TRBJ1-2|-
TGTGCCAGCAGCAAGGCGGAGGCAGGGGCCTATGGCTACACCTTC
CASSKAEAGAYGYTF
>-|TRBV2|TRBJ1-6|TRBD1
TGTGCCAGCAGGGACGGACAGGCCCAGTTCGGTCTCCTCCACTTT
CASRDGQAQFGLLHF
>-|TRBV6-5|TRBJ1-1|-
TGTGCCAGCAGTTACAACAGGAACACTGAAGCTTTCTTT
CASSYNRNTEAFF
>-|TRBV19|TRBJ1-2|TRBD1
TGTGCCAGTGAGGACAGGTGGGGGTATGGCTACACCTTC
CASEDRWGYGYTF
>-|TRBV3-1/TRBV3-2|TRBJ2-3|-
TGTGCCAGCAGCCAAGTAACGGGGAGCACAGATACGCAGTATTTT
CASSQVTGSTDTQYF
>-|TRBV2|TRBJ1-1|-
TGTGCCAGCAGTTGGGAGACCCCTGAAGCTTTCTTT
CASSWETPEAFF
>few|TRBV9|TRBJ2-1|TRBD2
TGTGCCAGCAGCGTGCGGGGGGGCCTAAACAATGAGCAGTTCTTC
CASSVRGGLNNEQFF
>-|TRBV29-1|TRBJ1-4|TRBD1
TGCAGCGCCAGGGGGCTTCTGGAAGAAAAACTGTTTTTT
CSARGLLEEKLFF
>-|TRBV2|TRBJ2-3|TRBD1
TGTGCCAGCAGGGCAAGACAGGGGGTCACAGATACGCAGTATTTT
CASRARQGVTDTQYF
>-|TRBV10-2|TRBJ1-2|TRBD1
TGCGCCAGCAGTCCCGACAGGGGGCGAGGCTACACCTTC
CASSPDRGRGYTF
>-|TRBV10-3|TRBJ1-3|TRBD1
TGTGCCATCAGGTCCTCCGGGGCCAGGGGGAAAAGGTCTGGAAACACCATATATTTT
CAIRSSGARGKRSGNTIYF
>-|TRBV27|TRBJ1-1|TRBD1
TGTGCCAGCAGAACGACAGGGGCGAACACTGAAGCTTTCTTT
CASRTTGANTEAFF
>-|TRBV10-3|TRBJ2-7|TRBD1
TGTGCCATCAGTGAGCCGGGACAGACGTCGGGAAGGTTGTACTTC
CAISEPGQTSGRLYF
>-|TRBV9|TRBJ1-1|-
TGTGCCAGCAGCGTAGAGGGAGGGGGACGCTCTGAAGCTTTCTTT
CASSVEGGGRSEAFF
>-|TRBV4-1|TRBJ1-2|TRBD1
TGCGCCAGCAGCCAACTACCGGACAGGGGGTATGGCTACACCTTC
CASSQLPDRGYGYTF
>-|TRBV7-9|TRBJ2-1|TRBD2
TGTGCCAGCAGCTTTGCCTCTAGCGGGTACCTTCCCTACAATGAGCAGTTCTTC
CASSFASSGYLPYNEQFF
>-|TRBV6-5|TRBJ1-5|-
TGTGCCAGCAGCCTGGACGGACTAAGCAATCAGCCCCAGCATTTT
CASSLDGLSNQPQHF
>-|TRBV9|TRBJ1-1|TRBD1
TGTGCCAGCAGCGTAACGCCGGGACAGGGCACTGAAGCTTTCTTT
CASSVTPGQGTEAFF
>once|TRBV4-1|TRBJ2-7|-
TGCGCCAGCAGCCAAGATCGAACTGTTATGGAGCAGTACTTC
CASSQDRTVMEQYF
>-|TRBV4-1|TRBJ1-3|-
TGCGCCAGCAGCCCCGGCGGCTCTGGAAACACCATATATTTT
CASSPGGSGNTIYF
>-|TRBV19|TRBJ1-1|-
TGTGCCAGTACCTCTGCGGACACCAGTTGGAACACTGAAGCTTTCTTT
CASTSADTSWNTEAFF
>-|TRBV5-1|TRBJ1-2|-
TGCGCCAGCAGCTTGGGTCAGGGTTCTGGCTACACCTTC
CASSLGQGSGYTF
>-|TRBV5-4|TRBJ2-3|TRBD2
TGTGCCAGCAGCTTGTACCTAGCGGGTGGCACAGATACGCAGTATTTT
CASSLYLAGGTDTQYF
>-|TRBV6-6|TRBJ1-6|-
TGTGCCAGCAGTTACGGTGGGCCACCCCTCCACTTT
CASSYGGPPLHF
>-|TRBV21-1|TRBJ2-7|-
TGTGCCAGCAGCATTATGGTAGCGAAGCAATTTACCTACGAGCAGTACTTC
CASSIMVAKQFTYEQYF
>-|TRBV27|TRBJ1-3|-
TGTGCCAGCAGTTCCTTGGGGGGTGGAAACACCATATATTTT
CASSSLGGGNTIYF
>-|TRBV6-5|TRBJ1-6|TRBD1
TGTGCCAACTCTGAGGACAGGGGTAGTTCACCCCTCCACTTT
CANSEDRGSSPLHF
>-|TRBV7-9|TRBJ2-5|-
TGTGCCAGCAGCTTTCCTGGGGGCTACGAGACCCAGTACTTC
CASSFPGGYETQYF
>few|TRBV7-8|TRBJ1-1|TRBD1
TGTGCCAGCAGCTCGGACAGGGGGAACACTGAAGCTTTCTTT
CASSSDRGNTEAFF
>-|TRBV19|TRBJ1-6|-
TGTGCCAGTAGTCTGGGGAGAGAGGGACTCCTCCACTTT
CASSLGREGLLHF
>-|TRBV19|TRBJ2-3|TRBD2
TGTGCCAGTAGTGGGGGCGGGATTAGCGGGAGAACAGATACGCAGTATTTT
CASSGGGISGRTDTQYF
>-|TRBV4-1|TRBJ1-4|TRBD1
TGCGCCAGCAGCCAAATATACCCGGGACAGGGTGGTGAAAAACTGTTTTTT
CASSQIYPGQGGEKLFF
>-|TRBV6-5|TRBJ2-1|-
TGTGCCAGCAAAGTGAGGCCAGCTAATGAGCAGTTCTTC
CASKVRPANEQFF
>-|TRBV15|TRBJ1-6|-
TGTGCCACCAGCAATCTAGATCCGGGGGAACCCCTCCACTTT
CATSNLDPGEPLHF
>-|TRBV6-5|TRBJ1-4|TRBD1
TGTGCCAGCAGTCGACAGGGAACTAATGAAAAACTGTTTTTT
CASSRQGTNEKLFF
>-|TRBV3-1/TRBV3-2|TRBJ1-4|-
TGTGCCAGCAGCCAAGATGTAGGGGGACGAACCCTGTGGAATGAAAAACTGTTTTTT
CASSQDVGGRTLWNEKLFF
>-|TRBV2|TRBJ1-5|TRBD1
TGTGCCAGCAGGGGCGACAGGGGTAAATGGGATAGCAATCAGCCCCAGCATTTT
CASRGDRGKWDSNQPQHF
>-|TRBV2|TRBJ2-1|TRBD2
TGTGCCAGCAGTGAGGGGCGGGGGTCGTGGGTTGAGCAGTTCTTC
CASSEGRGSWVEQFF
>few|TRBV4-2|TRBJ1-5|TRBD1
TGTGCCAGCAGCCAAGGGACAGGGTATAGCAATCAGCCCCAGCATTTT
CASSQGTGYSNQPQHF
>once|TRBV19|TRBJ2-4|TRBD2
TGTGCCAGTTCTATAGCGGGGGGGCCGTTAGCCAAAAACATTCAGTACTTC
CASSIAGGPLAKNIQYF
>-|TRBV30|TRBJ2-4|TRBD1
TGTGCCTGGAGTCGGCCGGGACAGGGGAGGAACATTCAGTACTTC
CAWSRPGQGRNIQYF
>-|TRBV15|TRBJ1-2|-
TGTGCCACCAGCAGAGACAGCGTTGCCTATGGCTACACCTTC
CATSRDSVAYGYTF
>-|TRBV11-2|TRBJ1-6|-
TGTGCCAGCAGCCTACAGGCAGGGAATTCACCCCTCCACTTT
CASSLQAGNSPLHF
>-|TRBV7-2|TRBJ1-6|TRBD1
TGTGCCAGCAGCATACCCGGGACAGGGTCACCCCTCCACTTT
CASSIPGTGSPLHF
>-|TRBV15|TRBJ2-5|-
TGTGCCACCAGCAGAGATTTGGCAACGGGGGAGACCCAGTACTTC
CATSRDLATGETQYF
>-|TRBV16|TRBJ1-1|-
TGTGCCAGCAGCCAAGACAGGAACACTGAAGCTTTCTTT
CASSQDRNTEAFF
>once|TRBV28|TRBJ1-1|-
TGTGCCTTAGAGGGGGGGCCGGGCACTGAAGCTTTCTTT
CALEGGPGTEAFF
>-|TRBV19|TRBJ1-5|TRBD1
TGTGCCAGTACCCTACGCGGGACAGTCTATAGCAATCAGCCCCAGCATTTT
CASTLRGTVYSNQPQHF
>-|TRBV7-3|TRBJ2-1|-
TGTGCCAGCAGCTTAACCGGTCGGGGTGAGCAGTTCTTC
CASSLTGRGEQFF
>-|TRBV6-5|TRBJ1-1|TRBD1
TGTGCCAGCAGTTCGGGGACAGGGAAAGCCTTGGGAGCTTTCTTT
CASSSGTGKALGAFF
>-|TRBV19|TRBJ1-5|TRBD1
TGTGCCAGTAGTAAGTACGGACAGGGGAAAAATCAGCCCCAGCATTTT
CASSKYGQGKNQPQHF
>-|TRBV25-1|TRBJ1-6|TRBD1
TGTGCCAGCGTCCGGGACAGTCAAAATTCACCCCTCCACTTT
CASVRDSQNSPLHF
>once|TRBV10-3|TRBJ2-7|-
TGTGCCATCTCGGAGGGAACCTACGAGCAGTACTTC
CAISEGTYEQYF
>-|TRBV7-6|TRBJ1-1|-
TGTGCCAGCAGCTTAGGTTCAAACACTGAAGCTTTCTTT
CASSLGSNTEAFF
>-|TRBV19|TRBJ2-3|TRBD2
TGTGCCAGTAGTACCAAGACTAGCGGGGGGGTTCAGGATACGCAGTATTTT
CASSTKTSGGVQDTQYF
>-|TRBV9|TRBJ1-1|TRBD1
TGTGCCAGCAGTGGGGAGACAGACAGGGGTCGATCAGCTTTCTTT
CASSGETDRGRSAFF
>-|TRBV2|TRBJ2-5|-
TGTGCCAGCAGTGAACTTGAGGAAGAGACCCAGTACTTC
CASSELEEETQYF
>-|TRBV19|TRBJ2-1|TRBD1
TGTGCCAGTAGCAGATACGTGGGCGGAACAGGGGGCTCTGACAATGAGCAGTTCTTC
CASSRYVGGTGGSDNEQFF
>-|TRBV18|TRBJ1-3|TRBD1
TGTGCCAGCTCAACAAACACCGGACAGGGGGAATACACCATATATTTT
CASSTNTGQGEYTIYF